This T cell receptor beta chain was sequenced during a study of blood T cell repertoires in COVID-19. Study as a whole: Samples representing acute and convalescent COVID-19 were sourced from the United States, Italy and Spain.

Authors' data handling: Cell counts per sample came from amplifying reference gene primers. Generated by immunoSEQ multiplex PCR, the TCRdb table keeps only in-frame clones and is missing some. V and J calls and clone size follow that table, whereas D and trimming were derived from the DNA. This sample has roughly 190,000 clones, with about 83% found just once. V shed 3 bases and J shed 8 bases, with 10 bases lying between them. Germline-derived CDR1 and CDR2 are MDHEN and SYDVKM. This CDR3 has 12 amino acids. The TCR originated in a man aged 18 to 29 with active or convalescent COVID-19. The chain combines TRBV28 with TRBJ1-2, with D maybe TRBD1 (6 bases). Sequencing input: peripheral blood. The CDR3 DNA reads TGTGCCAGCAGTTTCCGGACAGCCGGCTACACCTTC. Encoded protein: CASSFRTAGYTF.